These 27 T cell receptor beta chains originate from one sample sequenced in a study of CD8 T cells in ankylosing spondylitis. From the 5' RACE reads, TCRdb called clonotypes with MiXCR, one entry per CDR3 protein. This sample has roughly 200,000 distinct CDR3 sequences, with more than 25% found just once. The sequenced material came from blood, either unsorted or a sorted T cell fraction (not recorded which). The receptors originated from a male donor with ankylosing spondylitis or in good health (not recorded which).

This clonotype was counted between two and nine times. The genes are TRBV20-1 and TRBJ2-5, with TRBD1 identical over 9 bases. This CDR3 has 14 residues. The trim removed 2 bases at V and 5 bases at J, leaving 6 bases unmatched. Germline assignment: CDR1 DFQATT and CDR2 SNEGSKA (reference sequence). The CDR3 region is CSARQQGAIETQYF. The CDR3 DNA is TGCAGTGCTAGACAACAGGGGGCTATCGAGACCCAGTACTTC.

The CDR3 is CASSKQADQPQHF. The CDR3 nucleotides read TGTGCCAGCTCAAAACAGGCAGATCAGCCCCAGCATTTT. This rearrangement joins TRBV18 to TRBJ1-5; tentative D call: TRBD1 (5 bases). V was clipped by 5 bases and J by 5 bases, with 10 bases between them. The V gene's germline CDR1 is KGHSH and CDR2 LQKENI. This CDR3 comprises 13 residues. Looking up the rest from reference TRBV18 and TRBJ1-5 gives the full variable domain: NAGVMQNPRHLVRRRGQEARLRCSPMKGHSHVYWYRQLPEEGLKFMVYLQKENIIDESGMPKERFSAEFPKEGPSILRIQQVVRGDSAAYFCASSKQADQPQHFGDGTRLSIL.

This clonotype was counted between two and nine times. The chain carries TRBV4-2 and TRBJ2-1; 10 bases agree with TRBD2. The V gene end was trimmed by 4 bases and the J gene end by 2 bases; junction bases not matched to a gene: 5. The length of the CDR3 is 16 residues. Germline V gives CDR1 LGHNA, CDR2 YNFKEQ. The CDR3 nucleotides read TGTGCCAGCAGCCGCGGACTAGCGGAGACCTACAATGAGCAGTTCTTC. Translated, it gives CASSRGLAETYNEQFF.

This clonotype was seen many times. The chain has TRBV5-1 and TRBJ1-3; TRBD1 might be the D (5 bases). Germline CDR1 SGHRS, CDR2 YFSETQ. The germline V and J ends were trimmed by 2 bases and 3 bases, with 9 bases remaining between them. This CDR3 is 14 amino acids long. The CDR3 protein is CASSFQGFGNTIYF. The CDR3 DNA follows: TGCGCCAGCAGCTTCCAGGGTTTTGGAAACACCATATATTTT.

This clonotype was detected many times. This sequence joins TRBV12-3 or TRBV12-4 and TRBJ1-1, with D perhaps matching TRBD1 (6 bases). This CDR3 is built from 13 residues. V lost 0 bases and J lost 7, with 9 bases in between. CDR3 DNA: TGTGCCAGCAGTTTAGCGGGGGCAGATGAAGCTTTCTTT. Encoded protein: CASSLAGADEAFF.

The V call is TRBV20-1, the J call TRBJ2-3; D is possibly TRBD2 (6 bases). The V end lost 5 bases, the J end lost 4 bases, and 19 bases lay between the germline ends. The length of the CDR3 is 15 residues. Per the germline V gene, CDR1 is DFQATT and CDR2 is SNEGSKA (reference sequence). The CDR3 region is CSAYPGLGGSDTQYF. The CDR3 coding sequence is TGCAGTGCTTATCCGGGCCTAGGAGGGTCAGATACGCAGTATTTT.

This clonotype has a count of ten or more. The DNA of the CDR3 is TGTGCCAGCTCACCACGGACTAGCGGGACCTACGAGCAGTACTTC. Translated: CASSPRTSGTYEQYF. The chain employs TRBV18 and TRBJ2-7; 12 bases fit TRBD2. With 1 base clipped from V and 2 bases from J, the junction kept 0 bases outside the gene matches. The germline V gene has CDR1 KGHSH and CDR2 LQKENI. CDR3 size: 15 residues. Full variable domain (missing parts from reference TRBV18 and TRBJ2-7): NAGVMQNPRHLVRRRGQEARLRCSPMKGHSHVYWYRQLPEEGLKFMVYLQKENIIDESGMPKERFSAEFPKEGPSILRIQQVVRGDSAAYFCASSPRTSGTYEQYFGPGTRLTVT.

This clonotype has ten or more counts. The chain has TRBV27 and TRBJ1-2; D is possibly TRBD1 (6 bases). Trimming removed 5 bases at V and 7 bases at J, with 11 bases between. The CDR3 length is 12 residues. The germline V gene has CDR1 MNHEY and CDR2 SMNVEV (reference sequence). The CDR3 is CASSQTGFGYTF. CDR3 nucleotide sequence: TGTGCCAGCAGTCAAACAGGGTTTGGCTACACCTTC.

The chain carries TRBV12-3 or TRBV12-4 and TRBJ2-5; possibly TRBD1 or TRBD2 for D (5 bases each). The CDR3 is made up of 15 amino acids. Trimming took 5 bases from V and 2 from J, leaving 15 bases between them. CDR3 sequence (DNA): TGTGCCAGCAGTCTCGACGGGACGAAACAAGAGACCCAGTACTTC. This codes for CASSLDGTKQETQYF.

This clonotype was counted a few times. The rearrangement uses TRBV29-1 and TRBJ2-7; D tentatively fits TRBD1 or TRBD2 (5 bases each). Trimming shortened V by 6 bases and J by 1 base, and 22 bases separated the two germline ends. The CDR3 loop spans 16 amino acids. Per the germline V gene, CDR1 is SQVTM and CDR2 is ANQGSEA. CDR3 sequence: CSVVVWEPGRSYEQYF. As DNA, the CDR3 is TGCAGCGTCGTTGTGTGGGAACCGGGACGGTCCTACGAGCAGTACTTC.

There are a few counts of this clonotype. The genes are TRBV20-1 and TRBJ2-1, with no clear D. Trimming pared 7 bases from V and 1 base from J, leaving 14 bases between. The CDR3 loop spans 14 amino acids. Looked up from germline, CDR1 is DFQATT and CDR2 is SNEGSKA (reference sequence). DNA of the CDR3: TGCAGTGTCCCAGTGGGGTTATCCTACAATGAGCAGTTCTTC. Residues: CSVPVGLSYNEQFF.

This sequence joins TRBV12-3 or TRBV12-4 and TRBJ2-4; D gene ambiguous. The germline V and J ends were trimmed by 7 bases and 0 bases, with 13 bases remaining between them. CDR3 length equals 15 residues. Here the CDR3 DNA reads TGTGCCAGCACCCGACAACTTCTAGCCAAAAACATTCAGTACTTC. Translated, it gives CASTRQLLAKNIQYF.

This clonotype was detected many times. The rearrangement joins TRBV10-3 to TRBJ2-3; 11 bases are shared with TRBD2. The germline CDR1 and CDR2 sequences are ENHRY and SYGVKD. The CDR3 runs 14 residues. V shed 0 bases, J shed 14 bases, and the junction held 7 bases outside the gene matches. The CDR3 coding sequence is TGTGCCATCAGTGAGTCTTGGGCTAGCGGGAGGAGGTATTTT. Protein sequence: CAISESWASGRRYF.

This clonotype occurred a few times. This chain connects TRBV20-1 to TRBJ2-7, with 7 bases that match TRBD1. Per germline, CDR1 DFQATT and CDR2 SNEGSKA (reference sequence). CDR3 length: 14 residues. After removal of 3 bases from V and 4 bases from J, the junction contained 9 bases not matched to a gene. As DNA, the CDR3 is TGCAGTGCTAGTTCCAGGGGGTTAAGTTACGAGCAGTACTTC. Translating gives CSASSRGLSYEQYF.

In this sample, this clonotype turned up once. The V and J genes are TRBV12-3 or TRBV12-4 and TRBJ2-4; 7 bases map to TRBD1. V lost 7 bases, J lost 0 bases, and 3 bases stayed unmatched. This CDR3 is 14 amino acids long. The CDR3 DNA follows: TGTGCCAGCACCGACAGGGTAGCCAAAAACATTCAGTACTTC. Encoded protein: CASTDRVAKNIQYF.

This clonotype was seen at least ten times. The chain couples TRBV6-1 to TRBJ2-7; a possible D gene is TRBD2 (6 bases). CDR3 length equals 13 residues. V was shortened by 6 bases and J by 6 bases, with 15 bases between the two germline ends. Germline lookup yields CDR1 MNHNS and CDR2 SASEGT. The CDR3 reads CASSPGTPREQYF. The CDR3 coding sequence is TGTGCCAGCAGCCCCGGGACTCCACGCGAGCAGTACTTC.

This clonotype was seen a handful of times. The rearrangement joins TRBV10-2 to TRBJ2-7; maybe TRBD2 (7 bases). V lost 8 bases and J lost 5, with 19 bases in between. CDR3 length: 14 residues. Germline lookup yields CDR1 WSHSY and CDR2 SAAADI. CDR3 sequence: CASSGGGSMHEQYF. CDR3 DNA sequence: TGCGCCAGCTCCGGGGGCGGGAGTATGCACGAGCAGTACTTC.

This clonotype was seen a handful of times. V is TRBV7-3 and J is TRBJ2-1, with 10 bases lining up with TRBD2. The CDR3 runs to 15 residues. Trimming at V came to 5 bases and at J to 4 bases, leaving 5 bases not matched to a gene. Germline V gene lookup returns CDR1 SGHTA and CDR2 FQGTGA. CDR3 loop: CASSPSGSAYNEQFF. CDR3 sequence (DNA): TGTGCCAGCAGCCCTAGCGGGAGTGCGTACAATGAGCAGTTCTTC.

This clonotype was picked up a small number of times. J is TRBJ2-5 and V is TRBV5-6; D may be TRBD2 (7 bases). The CDR3 spans 13 residues. The germline V and J ends were trimmed by 3 bases and 4 bases, with 10 bases remaining between them. Germline V lookup: CDR1 SGHDT, CDR2 YYEEEE. For the CDR3, the DNA is TGTGCCAGCAGCTGGGGGGGCCCAGAGACCCAGTACTTC. Its protein is CASSWGGPETQYF.

Ten or more counts support this clonotype. As DNA, the CDR3 is TGTGCCAGCAGCTTAGTCGGGACAGCTAATGAAAAACTGTTTTTT. It is translated as CASSLVGTANEKLFF. V gene TRBV7-2 combines with J gene TRBJ1-4; 7 bases fit TRBD1. V lost 1 base, J lost 3 bases, and 2 bases stayed unmatched. Germline CDR1 reads SGHTA; CDR2 reads FQGNSA. This CDR3 contains 15 residues.

The chain links TRBV25-1 to TRBJ2-4, with D tentatively TRBD2 (5 bases). The V gene's germline CDR1 is MGHDK and CDR2 SYGVNS. The CDR3 spans 11 residues. V was clipped by 7 bases and J by 6 bases, with 7 bases between them. CDR3 sequence: CASTAGNIQYF. DNA of the CDR3: TGTGCCAGCACGGCGGGAAACATTCAGTACTTC. The variable domain in full, completed from reference TRBV25-1 and TRBJ2-4, reads EADIYQTPRYLVIGTGKKITLECSQTMGHDKMYWYQQDPGMELHLIHYSYGVNSTEKGDLSSESTVSRIRTEHFPLTLESARPSHTSQYLCASTAGNIQYFGAGTRLSVL.

The chain joins TRBV4-1 to TRBJ1-5; 9 bases agree with TRBD1. The length of the CDR3 is 15 residues. V shed 4 bases and J 5 bases; nucleotides not matched to a gene: 6. The germline V gene has CDR1 MGHRA and CDR2 YSYEKL. CDR3 nucleotides: TGCGCCAGCAGCCGCCAGGGACAGGGAGATCAGCCCCAGCATTTT. Translated: CASSRQGQGDQPQHF.

The chain is built from TRBV20-1 and TRBJ1-2; a possible D gene is TRBD1 (6 bases). Trimming took 5 bases from V and 2 from J, leaving 15 bases between them. Germline CDR1 DFQATT, CDR2 SNEGSKA (reference sequence). This CDR3 spans 14 amino acids. In nucleotides, the CDR3 is TGCAGTGCTTACCGGCGCGGACAGAACTATGGCTACACCTTC. Its protein product is CSAYRRGQNYGYTF.

This clonotype showed up many times. This chain uses TRBV12-3 or TRBV12-4 with TRBJ2-1; tentative D call: TRBD2 (5 bases). The CDR3 is 14 residues long. V was shortened by 4 bases and J by 1 base, with 8 bases between the two germline ends. CDR3 DNA: TGTGCCAGCAGTTCCACGGGGTCCTACAATGAGCAGTTCTTC. Translation gives CASSSTGSYNEQFF.

The chain couples TRBV6-5 to TRBJ1-3; D remains ambiguous. CDR3 length: 14 amino acids. CDR1 and CDR2 (germline): MNHEY, SVGAGI. The ends were cut back, 3 bases at V and 4 bases at J, with 10 bases in the middle. The CDR3 protein is CASSYSSGGNTIYF. CDR3 sequence (DNA): TGTGCCAGCAGTTATTCTAGTGGAGGAAACACCATATATTTT.

The chain carries TRBV20-1 and TRBJ2-2; D is perhaps TRBD2 (6 bases). The germline V and J ends were trimmed by 5 bases and 1 base, with 14 bases remaining between them. The CDR3 covers 15 residues. In germline, CDR1 is DFQATT, CDR2 SNEGSKA (reference sequence). CDR3 region: CSAPGFGGNTGELFF. DNA for the CDR3: TGCAGTGCTCCAGGGTTCGGGGGGAACACCGGGGAGCTGTTTTTT.

Many counts were recorded for this clonotype. This chain connects TRBV5-5 to TRBJ1-2; D remains ambiguous. Germline CDR1 reads SGHKS; CDR2 reads YYEKEE (reference sequence). V shed 4 bases and J shed 7 bases, with 14 bases lying between them. The CDR3 runs 13 residues. The CDR3 region is CASSVRWEGGYTF. CDR3 in DNA: TGTGCCAGCAGCGTACGATGGGAGGGTGGCTACACCTTC.